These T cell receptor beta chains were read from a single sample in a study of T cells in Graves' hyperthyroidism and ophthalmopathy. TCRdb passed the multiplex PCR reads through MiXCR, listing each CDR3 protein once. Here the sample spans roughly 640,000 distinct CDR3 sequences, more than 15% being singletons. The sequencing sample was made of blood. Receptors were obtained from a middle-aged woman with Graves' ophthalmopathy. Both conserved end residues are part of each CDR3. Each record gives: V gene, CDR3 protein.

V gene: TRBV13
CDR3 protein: CASSLEEASGGLTDTQYF

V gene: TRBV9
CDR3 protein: CASSVGGRADTQYF

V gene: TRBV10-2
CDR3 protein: CASSALRWETQYF

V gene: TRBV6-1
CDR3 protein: CASRRLAGYEQYF

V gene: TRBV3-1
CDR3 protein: CASSQHTVQLQETQYF

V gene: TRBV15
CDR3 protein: CATSRGDQGGNEKLFF

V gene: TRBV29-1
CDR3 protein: CSSRGSRGRSSTDTQYF

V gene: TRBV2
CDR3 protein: CASSKRQILATNEKLFF

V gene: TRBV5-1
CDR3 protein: CASSLPGDGYTF

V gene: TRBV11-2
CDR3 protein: CASSHTRGTTNTEAFF

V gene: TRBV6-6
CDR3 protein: CASSYVRDQPQHF

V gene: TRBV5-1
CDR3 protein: CASSLAGSGVSYEQYF

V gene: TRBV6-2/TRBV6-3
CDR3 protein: CASSYWQGPTQIPTQYF

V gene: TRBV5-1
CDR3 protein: CASSLMGNEQFF

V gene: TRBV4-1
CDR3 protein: CASSQEGGGDTEAFF

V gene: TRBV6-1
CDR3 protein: CASQRVYNSPLHF

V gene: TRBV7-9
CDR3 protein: CASSSRGGNQETQYF

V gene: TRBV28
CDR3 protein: CASTSGSPTFYGYTF

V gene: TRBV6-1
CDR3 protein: CASSEIGQGRRNTIYF

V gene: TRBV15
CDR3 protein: CATRLTGAQETQYF

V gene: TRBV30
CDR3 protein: CAWAPRQAPDTQYF

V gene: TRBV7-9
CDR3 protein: CASSPSVLYNEQFF

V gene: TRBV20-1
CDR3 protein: CSARGADSPLHF

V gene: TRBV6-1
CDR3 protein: CASMFGTGSGELFF

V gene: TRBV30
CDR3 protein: CAWKAPTGYEQYF

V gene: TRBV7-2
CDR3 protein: CASSLQREGTGELFF

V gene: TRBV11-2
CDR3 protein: CASSPLRGEQYF

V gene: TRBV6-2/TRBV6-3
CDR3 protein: CASRPVAADTGELFF

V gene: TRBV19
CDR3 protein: CASSISGIPSYEQYF

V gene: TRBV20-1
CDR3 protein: CSAGTGGFYGYTF

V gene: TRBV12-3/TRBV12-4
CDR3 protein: CASSLGGPEQYF

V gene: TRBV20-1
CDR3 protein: CSALGQSFNSPLHF

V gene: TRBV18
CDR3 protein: CASSPPGRNTEAFF

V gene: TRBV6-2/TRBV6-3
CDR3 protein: CASSQGHYGYTF

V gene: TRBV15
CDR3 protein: CATSSPRQGLHTGELFF

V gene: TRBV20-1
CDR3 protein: CSASSGFMNTEAFF

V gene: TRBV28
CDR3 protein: CASSSEMDTEAFF

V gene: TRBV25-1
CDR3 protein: CASSVGRSTDTQYF

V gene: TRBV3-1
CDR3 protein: CASSQEFGRGINSPLHF

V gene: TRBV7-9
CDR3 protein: CASSLETIYF

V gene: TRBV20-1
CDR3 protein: CSAREGGSVNTEAFF

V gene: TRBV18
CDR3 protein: CASSPMGGTDTQYF

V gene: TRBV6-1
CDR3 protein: CASRKLAGGGTDTQYF

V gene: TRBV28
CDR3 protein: CASGSRGDTQYF

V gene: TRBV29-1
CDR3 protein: CSGQEVNEKLFF

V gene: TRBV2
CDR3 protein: CASSAQGLNTDTQYF

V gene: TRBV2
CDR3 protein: CASSELGLMNTEAFF

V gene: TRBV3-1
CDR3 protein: CASNLGGSTDTQYF

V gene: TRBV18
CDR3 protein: CASSPDRDRRAFF